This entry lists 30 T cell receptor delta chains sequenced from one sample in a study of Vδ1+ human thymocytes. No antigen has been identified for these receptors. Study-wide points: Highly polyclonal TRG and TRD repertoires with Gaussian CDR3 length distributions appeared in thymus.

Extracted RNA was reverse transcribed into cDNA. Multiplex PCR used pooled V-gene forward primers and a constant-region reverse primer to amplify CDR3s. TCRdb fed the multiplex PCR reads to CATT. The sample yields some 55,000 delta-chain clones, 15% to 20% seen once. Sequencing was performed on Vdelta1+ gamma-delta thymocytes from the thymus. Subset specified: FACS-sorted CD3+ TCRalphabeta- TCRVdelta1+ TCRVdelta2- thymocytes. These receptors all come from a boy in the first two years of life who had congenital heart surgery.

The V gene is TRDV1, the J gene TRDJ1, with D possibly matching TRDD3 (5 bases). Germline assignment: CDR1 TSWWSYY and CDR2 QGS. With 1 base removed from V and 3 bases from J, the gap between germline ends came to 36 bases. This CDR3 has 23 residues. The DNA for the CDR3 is TGTGCTCTTGGGGAACCGTCATACGCAAGGTGGGCGACCCACCACGCGTACTCCGATAAACTCATCTTT. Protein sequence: CALGEPSYARWATHHAYSDKLIF.

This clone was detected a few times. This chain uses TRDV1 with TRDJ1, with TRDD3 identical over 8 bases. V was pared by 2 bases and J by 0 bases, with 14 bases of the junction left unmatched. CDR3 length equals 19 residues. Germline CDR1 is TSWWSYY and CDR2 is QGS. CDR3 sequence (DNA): TGTGCTCTTGGGGAATCCCGCGTCTGGGTGGGGGATTACACCGATAAACTCATCTTT. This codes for CALGESRVWVGDYTDKLIF.

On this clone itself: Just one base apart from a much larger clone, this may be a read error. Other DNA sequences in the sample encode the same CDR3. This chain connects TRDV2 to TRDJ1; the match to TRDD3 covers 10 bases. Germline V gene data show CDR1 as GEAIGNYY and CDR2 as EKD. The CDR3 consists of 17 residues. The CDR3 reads CACDSQYWGIYTDKLIF. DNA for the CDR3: TGTGCCTGCGACAGTCAGTACTGGGGGATTTACACCGATAAACTCATCTTT.

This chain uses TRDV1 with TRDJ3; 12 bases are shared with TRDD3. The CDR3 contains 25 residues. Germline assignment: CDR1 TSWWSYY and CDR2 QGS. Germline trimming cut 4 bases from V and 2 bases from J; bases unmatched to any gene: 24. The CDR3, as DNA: TGTGCTCTTGGGGCCCGACTCTTCCTACAAATTACTGGGGGATACAAACCCTGGGACACCCGACAGATGTTTTTC. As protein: CALGARLFLQITGGYKPWDTRQMFF.

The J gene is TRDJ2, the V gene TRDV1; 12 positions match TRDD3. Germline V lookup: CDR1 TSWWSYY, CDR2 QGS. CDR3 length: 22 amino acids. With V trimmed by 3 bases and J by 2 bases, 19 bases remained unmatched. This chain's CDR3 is CALGDLSSPTGGYWGLTAQLFF. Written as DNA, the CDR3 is TGTGCTCTTGGGGACCTCTCCTCCCCTACTGGGGGATACTGGGGGTTGACAGCACAACTCTTCTTT.

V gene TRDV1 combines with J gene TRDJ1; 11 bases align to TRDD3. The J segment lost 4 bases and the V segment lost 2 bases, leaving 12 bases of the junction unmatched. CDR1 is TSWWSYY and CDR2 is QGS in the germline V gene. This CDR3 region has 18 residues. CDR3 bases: TGTGCTCTTGGGGAAGGAGCGGTGGGGGATACGCCCAACGATAAACTCATCTTT. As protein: CALGEGAVGDTPNDKLIF.

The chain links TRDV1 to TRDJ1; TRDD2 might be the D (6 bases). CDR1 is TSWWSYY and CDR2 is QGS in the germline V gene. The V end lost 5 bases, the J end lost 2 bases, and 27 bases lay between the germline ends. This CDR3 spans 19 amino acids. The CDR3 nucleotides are TGTGCTCTTGGGAGCCGGCCTTCCCGCCATGAACGGGGGACCGATAAACTCATCTTT. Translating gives CALGSRPSRHERGTDKLIF.

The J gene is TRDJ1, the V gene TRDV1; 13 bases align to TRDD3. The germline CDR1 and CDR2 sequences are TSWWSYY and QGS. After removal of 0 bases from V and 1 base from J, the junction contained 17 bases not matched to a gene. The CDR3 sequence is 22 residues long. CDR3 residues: CALGELGHPRYWGIRPTDKLIF. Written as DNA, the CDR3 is TGTGCTCTTGGGGAACTGGGACACCCGCGGTACTGGGGGATACGCCCCACCGATAAACTCATCTTT.

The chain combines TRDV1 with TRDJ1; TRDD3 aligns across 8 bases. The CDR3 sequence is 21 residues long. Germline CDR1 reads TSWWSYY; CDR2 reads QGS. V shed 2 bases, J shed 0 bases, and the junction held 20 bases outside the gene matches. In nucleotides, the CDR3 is TGTGCTCTTGGGGAAAGGAACTTCCTGACCCAAATTGGGGGATACACCGATAAACTCATCTTT. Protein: CALGERNFLTQIGGYTDKLIF.

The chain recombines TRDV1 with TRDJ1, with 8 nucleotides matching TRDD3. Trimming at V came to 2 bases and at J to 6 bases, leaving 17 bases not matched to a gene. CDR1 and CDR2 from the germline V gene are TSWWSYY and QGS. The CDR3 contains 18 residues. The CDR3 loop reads CALGEGRDRWGYWHKLIF. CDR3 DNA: TGTGCTCTTGGGGAAGGAAGGGACAGGTGGGGATACTGGCATAAACTCATCTTT.

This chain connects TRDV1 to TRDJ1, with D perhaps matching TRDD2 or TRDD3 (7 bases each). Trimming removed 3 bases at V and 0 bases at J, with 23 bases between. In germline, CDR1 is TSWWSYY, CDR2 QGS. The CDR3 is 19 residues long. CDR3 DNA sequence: TGTGCTCTTGGGGACTTATTCCTACTGAAGGGGGATTACACCGATAAACTCATCTTT. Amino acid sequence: CALGDLFLLKGDYTDKLIF.

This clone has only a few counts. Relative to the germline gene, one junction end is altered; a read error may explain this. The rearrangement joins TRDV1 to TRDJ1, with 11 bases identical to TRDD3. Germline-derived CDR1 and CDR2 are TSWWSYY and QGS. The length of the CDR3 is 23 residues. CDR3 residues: CALGASPSYYLLWGIRQTDKPIF. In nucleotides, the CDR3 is TGTGCTCTTGGGGCATCACCTTCCTACTACCTTCTATGGGGGATACGCCAAACCGATAAACCCATCTTT.

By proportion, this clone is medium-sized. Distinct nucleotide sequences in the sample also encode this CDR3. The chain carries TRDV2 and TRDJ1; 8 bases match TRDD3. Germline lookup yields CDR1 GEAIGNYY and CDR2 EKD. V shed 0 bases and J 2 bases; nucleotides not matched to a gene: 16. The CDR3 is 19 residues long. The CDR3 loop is CACDTLIRWDTMGTDKLIF. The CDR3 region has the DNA TGTGCCTGTGACACCCTCATACGGTGGGATACGATGGGGACCGATAAACTCATCTTT.

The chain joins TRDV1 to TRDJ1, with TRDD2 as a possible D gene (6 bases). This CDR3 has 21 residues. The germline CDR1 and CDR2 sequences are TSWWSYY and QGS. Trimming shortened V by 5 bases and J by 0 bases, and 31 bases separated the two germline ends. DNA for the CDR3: TGTGCTCTTGGGAAAGACGGGCTCCTTCCCCTACTAGGACTGTACACCGATAAACTCATCTTT. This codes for CALGKDGLLPLLGLYTDKLIF.

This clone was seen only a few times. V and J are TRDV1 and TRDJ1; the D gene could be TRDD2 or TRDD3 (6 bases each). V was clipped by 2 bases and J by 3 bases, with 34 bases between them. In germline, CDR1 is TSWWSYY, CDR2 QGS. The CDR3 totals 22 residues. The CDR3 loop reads CALGEASPHLPPVLGGPDKLIF. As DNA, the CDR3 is TGTGCTCTTGGGGAAGCGTCTCCCCACCTTCCCCCGGTACTGGGTGGGCCCGATAAACTCATCTTT.

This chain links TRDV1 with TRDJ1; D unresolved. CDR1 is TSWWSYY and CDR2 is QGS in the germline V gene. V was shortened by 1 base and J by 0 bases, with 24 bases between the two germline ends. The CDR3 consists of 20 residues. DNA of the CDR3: TGTGCTCTTGGGGAACGAGTTGGAAGCGGGCATCTCGGGTACACCGATAAACTCATCTTT. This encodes CALGERVGSGHLGYTDKLIF.

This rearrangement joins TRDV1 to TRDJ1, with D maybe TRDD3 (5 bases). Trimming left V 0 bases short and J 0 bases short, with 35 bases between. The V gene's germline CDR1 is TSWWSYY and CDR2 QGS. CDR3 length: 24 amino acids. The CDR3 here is CALGELVPTLNRGCVTPYTDKLIF. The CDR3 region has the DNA TGTGCTCTTGGGGAACTAGTTCCCACTTTAAACCGGGGGTGCGTTACGCCGTACACCGATAAACTCATCTTT.

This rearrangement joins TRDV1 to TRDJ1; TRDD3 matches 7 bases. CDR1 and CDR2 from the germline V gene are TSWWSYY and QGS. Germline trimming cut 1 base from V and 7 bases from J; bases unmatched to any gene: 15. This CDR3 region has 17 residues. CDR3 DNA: TGTGCTCTTGGGGAACGGGTCCGTAGGATACGCACTCGTAAACTCATCTTT. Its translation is CALGERVRRIRTRKLIF.

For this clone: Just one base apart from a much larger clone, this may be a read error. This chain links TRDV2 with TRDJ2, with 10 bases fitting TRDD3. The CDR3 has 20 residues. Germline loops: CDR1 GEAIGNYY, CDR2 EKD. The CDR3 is CAGDTSNTIGGIRVTAQLFF. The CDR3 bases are TGTGCCGGTGACACGTCGAACACGATCGGGGGGATACGCGTGACAGCACAACTCTTCTTT.

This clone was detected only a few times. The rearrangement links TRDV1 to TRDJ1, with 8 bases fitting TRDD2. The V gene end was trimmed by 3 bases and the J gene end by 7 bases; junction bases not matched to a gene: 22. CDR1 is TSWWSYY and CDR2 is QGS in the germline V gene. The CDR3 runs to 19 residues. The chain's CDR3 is CALGEVLLPRTRWGGKLIF. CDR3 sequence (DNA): TGTGCTCTTGGGGAGGTACTCCTTCCTAGAACCCGCTGGGGTGGTAAACTCATCTTT.

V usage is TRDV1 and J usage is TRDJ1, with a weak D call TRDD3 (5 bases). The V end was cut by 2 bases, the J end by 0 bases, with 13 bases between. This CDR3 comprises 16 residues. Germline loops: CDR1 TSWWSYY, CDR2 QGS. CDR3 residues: CALGERLLGHTDKLIF. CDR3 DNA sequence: TGTGCTCTTGGGGAAAGGCTTCTGGGTCACACCGATAAACTCATCTTT.

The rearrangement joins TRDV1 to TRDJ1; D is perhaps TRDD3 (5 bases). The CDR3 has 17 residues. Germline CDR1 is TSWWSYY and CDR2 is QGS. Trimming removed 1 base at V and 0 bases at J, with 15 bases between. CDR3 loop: CALGERRYWKYTDKLIF. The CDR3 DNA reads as TGTGCTCTTGGGGAACGGCGTTACTGGAAGTACACCGATAAACTCATCTTT.

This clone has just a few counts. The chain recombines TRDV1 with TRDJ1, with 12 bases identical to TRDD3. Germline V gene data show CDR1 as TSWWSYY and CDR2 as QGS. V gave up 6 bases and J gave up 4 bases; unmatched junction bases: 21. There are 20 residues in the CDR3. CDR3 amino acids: CALGSLPLYWGILGRDKLIF. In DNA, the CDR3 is TGTGCTCTTGGAAGTCTTCCTCTGTACTGGGGGATACTAGGGCGCGATAAACTCATCTTT.

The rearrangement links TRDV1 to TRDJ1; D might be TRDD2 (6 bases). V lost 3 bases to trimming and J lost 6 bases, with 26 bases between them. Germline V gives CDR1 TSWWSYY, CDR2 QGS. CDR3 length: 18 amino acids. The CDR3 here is CALGDQKFLKELQYKLIF. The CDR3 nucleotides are TGTGCTCTTGGGGATCAAAAGTTCCTAAAGGAGCTCCAGTATAAACTCATCTTT.

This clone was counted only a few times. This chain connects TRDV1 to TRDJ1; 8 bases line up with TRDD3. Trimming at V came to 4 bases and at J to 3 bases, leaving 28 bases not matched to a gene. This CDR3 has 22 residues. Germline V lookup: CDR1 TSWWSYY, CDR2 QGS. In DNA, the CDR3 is TGTGCTCTTGGGGGCTCGCAAACTCGTACTGGGGGTCCTCTTTTACGGGCCGATAAACTCATCTTT. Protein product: CALGGSQTRTGGPLLRADKLIF.

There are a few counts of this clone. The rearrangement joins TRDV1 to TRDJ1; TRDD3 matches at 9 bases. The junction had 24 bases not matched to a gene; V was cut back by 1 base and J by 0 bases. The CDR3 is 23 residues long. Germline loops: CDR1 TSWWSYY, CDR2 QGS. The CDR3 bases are TGTGCTCTTGGGGAACAATCCTTCCCACCTACTGGGGGACCAAGATACTACACCGATAAACTCATCTTT. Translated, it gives CALGEQSFPPTGGPRYYTDKLIF.

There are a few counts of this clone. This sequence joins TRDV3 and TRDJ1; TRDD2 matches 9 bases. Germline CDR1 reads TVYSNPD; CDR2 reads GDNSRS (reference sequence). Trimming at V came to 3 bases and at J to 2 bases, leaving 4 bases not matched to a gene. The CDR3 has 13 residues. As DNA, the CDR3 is TGTGCCTTCCCTTCCTACGAGACCGATAAACTCATCTTT. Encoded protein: CAFPSYETDKLIF.

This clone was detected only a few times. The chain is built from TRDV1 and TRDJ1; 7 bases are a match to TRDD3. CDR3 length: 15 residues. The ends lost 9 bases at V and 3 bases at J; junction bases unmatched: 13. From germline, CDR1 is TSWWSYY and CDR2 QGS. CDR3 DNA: TGTGCTCTACGAACTGGGGATAATGGGTCCGATAAACTCATCTTT. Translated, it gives CALRTGDNGSDKLIF.

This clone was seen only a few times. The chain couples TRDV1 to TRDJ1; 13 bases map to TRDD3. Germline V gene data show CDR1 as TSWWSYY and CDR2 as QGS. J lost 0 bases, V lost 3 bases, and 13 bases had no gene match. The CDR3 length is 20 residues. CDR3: CALGEQITYWGIRDTDKLIF. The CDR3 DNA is TGTGCTCTTGGGGAGCAAATTACGTACTGGGGGATACGGGACACCGATAAACTCATCTTT.

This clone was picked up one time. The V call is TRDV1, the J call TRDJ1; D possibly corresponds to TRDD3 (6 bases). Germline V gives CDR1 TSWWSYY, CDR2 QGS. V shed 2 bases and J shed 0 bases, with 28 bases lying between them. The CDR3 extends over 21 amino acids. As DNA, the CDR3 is TGTGCTCTTGGGGAAGCTTTTCCAACCGTTGATACGGGGGGGTACACCGATAAACTCATCTTT. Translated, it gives CALGEAFPTVDTGGYTDKLIF.